This T cell receptor beta chain was recovered during a study of sequential checkpoint blockade in melanoma. In the study overall: Arm A got nivolumab then ipilimumab; arm B the reverse, 1:1. Each arm's sequence ended with maintenance nivolumab.

Here immunoSEQ multiplex PCR was the method, and the copy in TCRdb shows in-frame clones only, minus some. The sample includes approximately 11,000 clones, approximately 80% of them seen just once. Treatment specified: randomized to nivolumab then ipilimumab (arm A) or the reverse (arm B). Patients had received no earlier DNA-damaging chemotherapy. Sorted cells were live CD3+CD8+, lacking CD19 and CD56, from PBMCs. The V end lost 1 base, the J end lost 4 bases, and 8 bases lay between the germline ends. The germline V gene has CDR1 SGHVS and CDR2 FQNEAQ. CDR3 size: 13 residues. The material was CD8+ T cells sorted from blood (inferred from file names), obtained from a patient given nivolumab and ipilimumab in sequence. The TCR sequence derives from a human donor with melanoma. This chain joins TRBV7-8 and TRBJ2-7, with a weak D call TRBD1 (6 bases). Here the CDR3 DNA reads TGTGCCAGCAGCTTAGGGACAGCTTACGAGCAGTACTTC. This codes for CASSLGTAYEQYF.